This passage covers 18 T cell receptor beta chains from one sample sequenced in a study of blood T cells in healthy people across ages. Through a sample-barcoded 5' primer and a J-beta primer mix, a second PCR was run for about 6 to 11 cycles. MiXCR was run by TCRdb on the 5' RACE reads, yielding one entry per CDR3 protein. This table has about 1.8 million distinct CDR3 sequences, less than 50% appearing once. The sample consisted of blood. These receptors came from a woman aged 40 to 50 in good health.

This clonotype has only a few counts. The chain recombines TRBV4-3 with TRBJ2-7, with a tentative D call TRBD2 (6 bases). V shed 2 bases and J shed 6 bases, with 26 bases lying between them. Germline V gene sequence: CDR1 LGHNA, CDR2 YSLEER. The CDR3 runs to 18 residues. In nucleotides, the CDR3 is TGCGCCAGCAGCCAAACGGCGGGGACTCGGCCTTATGTTCGCGAGCAGTACTTC. Translating it yields CASSQTAGTRPYVREQYF.

This clonotype was found a few times. The chain uses TRBV12-3 or TRBV12-4 and TRBJ2-7; 9 bases agree with TRBD1. This CDR3 has 11 residues. With 2 bases clipped from V and 12 bases from J, the junction kept 2 bases outside the gene matches. CDR3 sequence (DNA): TGTGCCAGCAGTTTATCGGGACAGGGGTACTTC. The encoded protein is CASSLSGQGYF.

This clonotype was counted a few times. The chain is built from TRBV15 and TRBJ1-2, with 7 nucleotides matching TRBD1. The CDR3 runs to 15 residues. J was trimmed by 10 bases and V by 0 bases; bases with no gene match: 11. From germline, CDR1 is LNHNV and CDR2 YYDKDF (reference sequence). CDR3 in DNA: TGTGCCACCAGCAGAGATCTCGGACAGGCGTTATTCTACACCTTC. It yields the protein CATSRDLGQALFYTF.

The V call is TRBV20-1, the J call TRBJ2-7; weak D call: TRBD2 (7 bases). V was trimmed by 3 bases and J by 2 bases, leaving 14 bases between them. This CDR3 has 14 amino acids. From germline, CDR1 is DFQATT and CDR2 SNEGSKA (reference sequence). CDR3 nucleotides: TGCAGTGCTAGTTCTGCGGGGGCTGCCTACGAGCAGTACTTC. This translates into CSASSAGAAYEQYF.

The gene calls are TRBV10-3 and TRBJ2-5, with D perhaps matching TRBD1 (6 bases). V lost 3 bases and J lost 1, with 12 bases in between. Germline V gene sequence: CDR1 ENHRY, CDR2 SYGVKD. This CDR3 is 15 amino acids long. CDR3 in amino acids: CAISDVGRGQETQYF. CDR3 in DNA: TGTGCCATCAGTGACGTCGGCAGGGGCCAAGAGACCCAGTACTTC.

The chain combines TRBV3-1 with TRBJ1-1; D is uncertain. Trimming cost V 7 bases and J 1 base, with 10 bases left between them. Germline lookup yields CDR1 LGHDT and CDR2 YNNKEL (reference sequence). The CDR3 is made up of 13 amino acids. The CDR3 coding sequence is TGTGCCAGCACCAAAAAAGAGAACACTGAAGCTTTCTTT. It encodes CASTKKENTEAFF.

The genes are TRBV4-3 and TRBJ2-6; D remains unclear. Germline assignment: CDR1 LGHNA and CDR2 YSLEER. The CDR3 runs 18 residues. V was clipped by 0 bases and J by 0 bases, with 12 bases between them. The CDR3 region has the DNA TGCGCCAGCAGCCAAGAACCCAGCCAGAGCTCTGGGGCCAACGTCCTGACTTTC. Residues: CASSQEPSQSSGANVLTF.

This clonotype has more than one count but fewer than ten. This chain connects TRBV7-2 to TRBJ2-5; D possibly matches TRBD1 or TRBD2 (5 bases each). The V end lost 5 bases, the J end lost 0 bases, and 10 bases lay between the germline ends. This CDR3 contains 14 residues. Germline V gene sequence: CDR1 SGHTA, CDR2 FQGNSA. Here the CDR3 DNA reads TGTGCCAGCAGCCCCGGGGCATACCAAGAGACCCAGTACTTC. Translated, it gives CASSPGAYQETQYF.

This clonotype was observed a few times. This rearrangement joins TRBV27 to TRBJ2-6; the D is unclear. Germline V lookup: CDR1 MNHEY, CDR2 SMNVEV (reference sequence). The CDR3 runs 17 residues. V gave up 2 bases and J gave up 0 bases, with 11 bases separating them. Here the CDR3 DNA reads TGTGCCAGCAGTTTAGTCGCGGCCAGCTCTGGGGCCAACGTCCTGACTTTC. It translates to CASSLVAASSGANVLTF. The full variable domain, its missing parts supplied by reference TRBV27 and TRBJ2-6, is EAQVTQNPRYLITVTGKKLTVTCSQNMNHEYMSWYRQDPGLGLRQIYYSMNVEVTDKGDVPEGYKVSRKEKRNFPLILESPSPNQTSLYFCASSLVAASSGANVLTFGAGSRLTVL.

This clonotype was seen more than once but under ten times. The genes are TRBV7-9 and TRBJ2-3; the D gene could be TRBD1 or TRBD2 (7 bases each). CDR3 length: 15 amino acids. V lost 4 bases to trimming and J lost 0 bases, with 11 bases between them. CDR1 and CDR2 (germline): SEHNR, FQNEAQ (reference sequence). The CDR3 loop reads CASSSGGDSTDTQYF. In DNA, the CDR3 is TGTGCCAGCAGCTCAGGGGGGGATAGCACAGATACGCAGTATTTT. Filled out from reference TRBV7-9 and TRBJ2-3, the complete variable domain reads DTGVSQNPRHKITKRGQNVTFRCDPISEHNRLYWYRQTLGQGPEFLTYFQNEAQLEKSRLLSDRFSAERPKGSFSTLEIQRTEQGDSAMYLCASSSGGDSTDTQYFGPGTRLTVL.

The V gene is TRBV6-5, the J gene TRBJ1-4, with a possible D match to TRBD1 (5 bases). In germline, CDR1 is MNHEY, CDR2 SVGAGI. This CDR3 has 15 amino acids. The V end was cut by 5 bases, the J end by 6 bases, with 16 bases between. CDR3 DNA: TGTGCCAGCAGTCCCCGGGACGCGGGCTATGAAAAACTGTTTTTT. This translates into CASSPRDAGYEKLFF.

The gene calls are TRBV7-9 and TRBJ1-4; D unclear. The CDR3 is 15 amino acids. Germline V gene data show CDR1 as SEHNR and CDR2 as FQNEAQ (reference sequence). V dropped 2 bases and J dropped 5 bases, with 12 bases sitting between them. The chain's CDR3 is CASSLLETTNEKLFF. The CDR3 DNA follows: TGTGCCAGCAGCTTATTAGAGACCACCAATGAAAAACTGTTTTTT.

The rearrangement links TRBV13 to TRBJ2-7; 10 bases align to TRBD2. The V and J ends lost 8 bases and 5 bases, in that order; junction bases with no gene match: 6. There are 13 residues in the CDR3. CDR1 and CDR2 from the germline V gene are PRHDT and FYEKMQ (reference sequence). Written as DNA, the CDR3 is TGTGCCAGCGAGGAGCGGGGGGGGAACGAGCAGTACTTC. Protein product: CASEERGGNEQYF.

The chain recombines TRBV3-1 with TRBJ1-6; D not certain. This CDR3 contains 15 residues. Germline V lookup: CDR1 LGHDT, CDR2 YNNKEL (reference sequence). The germline V and J ends were trimmed by 0 bases and 10 bases, with 13 bases remaining between them. CDR3 sequence: CASSQEVRVPSPLHF. Written as DNA, the CDR3 is TGTGCCAGCAGCCAAGAGGTTAGGGTACCCTCACCCCTCCACTTT.

This clonotype appeared a single time. The rearrangement links TRBV15 to TRBJ2-5; maybe TRBD2 (5 bases). The last part of the DNA fits TRBJ2-1 better; the J call may be wrong. The CDR3 has 16 amino acids. Germline values: CDR1 LNHNV, CDR2 YYDKDF (reference sequence). CDR3 sequence (DNA): TGTGCCACCAGCAGAGCCCCAGGAGGTTTCGGAGAGACCCAGTTCTTC. Translating gives CATSRAPGGFGETQFF.

This chain connects TRBV5-4 to TRBJ2-1, with 7 bases matching TRBD2. Germline V lookup: CDR1 SGHNT, CDR2 YYREEE (reference sequence). J lost 3 bases, V lost 5 bases, and 8 bases had no gene match. The CDR3 contains 15 residues. The CDR3 DNA is TGTGCCAGCAGTTTTACGACTAGCCTCTACAATGAGCAGTTCTTC. Encoded protein: CASSFTTSLYNEQFF.

This chain uses TRBV20-1 with TRBJ2-5; no reliable D call. The CDR3 is made up of 14 amino acids. The V end was cut by 0 bases, the J end by 11 bases, with 19 bases between. Germline lookup yields CDR1 DFQATT and CDR2 SNEGSKA (reference sequence). In DNA, the CDR3 is TGCAGTGCTAGAGAGGGTCGGATTGTCTACGGGCAGTACTTC. Translation gives CSAREGRIVYGQYF.

This clonotype was counted a few times. V usage is TRBV28 and J usage is TRBJ2-3; 7 positions match TRBD1. The CDR3 spans 17 residues. V lost 6 bases and J lost 3; bases outside the gene matches: 15. Germline-derived CDR1 and CDR2 are MDHEN and SYDVKM. The chain's CDR3 is CASSYHLLGQITDTQYF. DNA for the CDR3: TGTGCCAGCAGCTACCACCTTTTGGGACAGATTACAGATACGCAGTATTTT.